This TCR beta chain was retrieved from a study of identical twins. Points from the study as a whole: The authors drew conclusions from cross-sectional statistical analysis rather than following the same donors.

With respect to this clonotype: Its matching antigen is unknown.

Germline V gene data show CDR1 as SQVTM and CDR2 as ANQGSEA. There are 13 residues in the CDR3. Trimming took 0 bases from V and 5 from J, leaving 9 bases between them. TCRdb reprocessed the 5' RACE reads via MiXCR and lists one record per CDR3 protein. The sample carries under 800,000 distinct CDR3 sequences, 21% recorded once. This sample also appeared in a second study, on T cells expressing NK-cell markers. That publication notes: The eight sequenced donors comprised seven who were HCMV-seropositive and one who was seronegative. An anti-gamma-delta TCR antibody restricted sorting to alpha-beta TCR T cells in several experiments.

This TCR derives from a woman under 30 in good health. The sample consisted of PBMCs. The V call is TRBV29-1, the J call TRBJ2-3; D uncertain. CDR3 sequence (DNA): TGCAGCGTTGAAGATTTCCTGGGAGATACGCAGTATTTT. Translating it yields CSVEDFLGDTQYF.